Following are 28 T cell receptor beta chains from one sample sequenced in a study of cytomegalovirus exposure and HLA in healthy donors (dated by TCRdb to between 2016 and 2019). The method behind the library was the immunoSEQ multiplex PCR assay. TCRdb carries this immuneACCESS record with in-frame sequences only. Its versions omit some clonotypes, under half of them owing to an unresolved V gene in the studies checked, with the rest unexplained. Within this sample are 130,000 or so clones, with 75% to 90% of them counted one time only. The ten largest make up around 1.3% of the sample. Sequencing was performed on PBMCs. The source of these receptors is a woman aged 18-29 years in good health and CMV-seronegative.

The chain combines TRBV5-8 with TRBJ1-2; maybe TRBD1 (6 bases). The V end was cut by 0 bases, the J end by 4 bases, with 16 bases between. Looked up from germline, CDR1 is SGHTS and CDR2 is YDEGEE. This CDR3 spans 16 amino acids. CDR3 protein: CASSLGLTGRGYGYTF. The DNA of the CDR3 is TGTGCCAGCAGCTTGGGGCTGACAGGCCGAGGCTATGGCTACACCTTC.

The V call is TRBV6-1, the J call TRBJ1-1; D is perhaps TRBD1 (5 bases). Trimming shortened V by 4 bases and J by 1 base, and 7 bases separated the two germline ends. Germline V gene lookup returns CDR1 MNHNS and CDR2 SASEGT. The CDR3 is 13 amino acids. The CDR3 DNA is TGTGCCAGCAGTGTAGACAGGAACACTGAAGCTTTCTTT. This gives the protein CASSVDRNTEAFF.

This CDR3 reads CASRSGSIRGQYF. For the CDR3, the DNA is TGTGCCAGCCGATCTGGATCGATCCGCGGGCAGTACTTC. The genes are TRBV6-5 and TRBJ2-7; D not certain. V lost 8 bases and J lost 9, with 20 bases in between. Germline-derived CDR1 and CDR2 are MNHEY and SVGAGI. The CDR3 runs to 13 residues.

This rearrangement joins TRBV27 to TRBJ1-6, with 8 bases fitting TRBD1. V trimming: 5 bases; J trimming: 10 bases; junction bases outside the gene matches: 10. The germline CDR1 and CDR2 sequences are MNHEY and SMNVEV (reference sequence). The CDR3 spans 15 residues. The CDR3 region is CASSLDRGGGSPLHF. CDR3 coding DNA: TGTGCCAGCAGTCTAGACAGGGGAGGAGGGTCACCCCTCCACTTT.

This clone was seen just once. V and J are TRBV28 and TRBJ2-1; the D is unclear. With 3 bases removed from V and 7 bases from J, the gap between germline ends came to 7 bases. This CDR3 has 12 amino acids. Per the germline V gene, CDR1 is MDHEN and CDR2 is SYDVKM. CDR3 in DNA: TGTGCCAGCAGTTTCGGTAGAAATGAGCAGTTCTTC. Its protein product is CASSFGRNEQFF. The variable domain in full, with the rest retrieved from reference TRBV28 and TRBJ2-1, is DVKVTQSSRYLVKRTGEKVFLECVQDMDHENMFWYRQDPGLGLRLIYFSYDVKMKEKGDIPEGYSVSREKKERFSLILESASTNQTSMYLCASSFGRNEQFFGPGTRLTVL.

V and J are TRBV7-6 and TRBJ2-7, with TRBD2 identical over 9 bases. The CDR3 runs to 16 residues. The V and J ends lost 6 bases and 7 bases, in that order; junction bases with no gene match: 16. CDR1 is SGHVS and CDR2 is FNYEAQ in the germline V gene. The CDR3 sequence: CASSRWASGGLGEQYF. The CDR3 DNA reads TGTGCCAGCAGTCGTTGGGCGAGCGGGGGGCTGGGAGAGCAGTACTTC.

The chain combines TRBV5-1 with TRBJ1-1; 8 bases match TRBD1. The CDR3 loop spans 17 amino acids. Germline V gene sequence: CDR1 SGHRS, CDR2 YFSETQ. With V trimmed by 1 base and J by 5 bases, 13 bases remained unmatched. The CDR3 sequence: CASSLKTRQGIVTEAFF. The CDR3 bases are TGCGCCAGCAGCTTGAAAACCCGACAGGGGATTGTGACTGAAGCTTTCTTT. The full variable domain, rest sourced from reference TRBV5-1 and TRBJ1-1, is KAGVTQTPRYLIKTRGQQVTLSCSPISGHRSVSWYQQTPGQGLQFLFEYFSETQRNKGNFPGRFSGRQFSNSRSEMNVSTLELGDSALYLCASSLKTRQGIVTEAFFGQGTRLTVV.

The chain employs TRBV29-1 and TRBJ2-1, with TRBD2 identical over 14 bases. There are 12 residues in the CDR3. CDR1 is SQVTM, CDR2 ANQGSEA, per germline. The CDR3 region has the DNA TGCGCGGGACTAGCGGGGGCCAATGAGCAGTTCTTC. Encoded protein: CAGLAGANEQFF.

V usage is TRBV15 and J usage is TRBJ1-2, with D perhaps matching TRBD1 (6 bases). Germline loops: CDR1 LNHNV, CDR2 YYDKDF (reference sequence). V was shortened by 0 bases and J by 9 bases, with 23 bases between the two germline ends. This CDR3 has 17 amino acids. DNA of the CDR3: TGTGCCACCAGCAGAGAGACCGCAGGTTGGGGGCCCTCCCGCTACACCTTC. Translated, it gives CATSRETAGWGPSRYTF. The whole variable domain, filled in from reference TRBV15 and TRBJ1-2, reads DAMVIQNPRYQVTQFGKPVTLSCSQTLNHNVMYWYQQKSSQAPKLLFHYYDKDFNNEADTPDNFQSRRPNTSFCFLDIRSPGLGDTAMYLCATSRETAGWGPSRYTFGSGTRLTVV.

This chain links TRBV6-6 with TRBJ1-1; TRBD1 might be the D (5 bases). Between the trimmed V and J ends, which lost 7 bases and 9 bases, there was a span of 12 bases. Per germline, CDR1 MNHNY and CDR2 SVGAGI (reference sequence). The length of the CDR3 is 11 residues. CDR3 in amino acids: CASNAGQKAFF. The CDR3 region has the DNA TGTGCCAGCAACGCGGGGCAGAAAGCTTTCTTT.

The rearrangement joins TRBV6-5 to TRBJ1-5, with a weak D call TRBD1 (6 bases). CDR1 MNHEY and CDR2 SVGAGI come from the germline V gene. V shed 0 bases and J shed 6 bases, with 12 bases lying between them. This CDR3 is 15 amino acids long. CDR3 coding DNA: TGTGCCAGCAGTTACTCGAAACAGGGCGGTCAGCCCCAGCATTTT. Translating it yields CASSYSKQGGQPQHF.

Points on this clone: The junction departs from the called germline gene at one end, perhaps through a read error. J is TRBJ1-5 and V is TRBV6-5; tentatively, D is TRBD1 (6 bases). The germline gives CDR1 MNHEY, CDR2 SVGAGI. The CDR3 is made up of 14 amino acids. This chain's CDR3 is CASSYTDSNQPQHF. Here the CDR3 DNA reads TGTGCCAGCAGTTACACGGACAGCAATCAGCCCCAGCACTTT.

The chain has TRBV11-2 and TRBJ2-1; 8 nucleotides align to TRBD2. The V segment lost 6 bases and the J segment 8 bases; nucleotides outside the gene matches: 6. Germline V gene lookup returns CDR1 SGHAT and CDR2 FQNNGV. This CDR3 comprises 13 residues. The CDR3 is CASSLYSGDEQFF. CDR3 in DNA: TGTGCCAGCAGTCTATATAGCGGGGATGAGCAGTTCTTC.

The chain employs TRBV5-4 and TRBJ1-2; 7 bases match TRBD1. Per germline, CDR1 SGHNT and CDR2 YYREEE (reference sequence). The CDR3 extends over 12 amino acids. J gave up 11 bases and V 4 bases, and 8 bases lay outside the gene matches. DNA of the CDR3: TGTGCCAGCAGCGCGACAGGGATGGGGTACACCTTC. It translates to CASSATGMGYTF.

V and J are TRBV5-1 and TRBJ2-7; 8 bases line up with TRBD1. Germline V lookup: CDR1 SGHRS, CDR2 YFSETQ. Trimming took 0 bases from V and 3 from J; bases not matched to a gene: 2. The CDR3 runs 14 residues. The DNA of the CDR3 is TGCGCCAGCAGCTTGGGAGACAGGGGCTACGAGCAGTACTTC. As protein: CASSLGDRGYEQYF.

The chain uses TRBV2 and TRBJ2-1; D uncertain. The germline V gene encodes CDR1 SNHLY and CDR2 FYNNEI. V shed 5 bases and J shed 15 bases, with 17 bases lying between them. The CDR3 covers 12 residues. CDR3 loop: CASSILHPPRFF. The CDR3 DNA reads as TGTGCCAGCAGTATACTCCACCCCCCTAGGTTCTTC.

This chain connects TRBV5-1 to TRBJ1-4, with TRBD1 as a possible D gene (6 bases). The germline V and J ends were trimmed by 7 bases and 3 bases, with 13 bases remaining between them. In germline, CDR1 is SGHRS, CDR2 YFSETQ. There are 14 residues in the CDR3. The CDR3 bases are TGCGCCAGCGGCCGGACAGCCGCTAATGAAAAACTGTTTTTT. Translation gives CASGRTAANEKLFF.

The CDR3 region is CASSVGNGYTF. DNA of the CDR3: TGTGCCAGCAGTGTGGGCAATGGCTACACCTTC. V gene TRBV6-1 combines with J gene TRBJ1-2; D is ambiguous. The CDR3 sequence is 11 residues long. Germline V CDR1 and CDR2: MNHNS, SASEGT. V lost 4 bases and J 6 bases, leaving 6 bases between the germline ends.

V gene TRBV7-9 combines with J gene TRBJ1-1; a possible D gene is TRBD1 (6 bases). This CDR3 has 11 residues. Trimming left V 9 bases short and J 6 bases short, with 11 bases between. Germline CDR1 is SEHNR and CDR2 is FQNEAQ (reference sequence). The CDR3 spells CASLQGPEAFF. Written as DNA, the CDR3 is TGTGCCAGTTTACAGGGCCCTGAAGCTTTCTTT.

This clone has more than one count but fewer than ten. CDR3 sequence (DNA): TGTGCCAGCAGCTTATCGGGCAGGGGTGGTGGCTACACCTTC. It specifies CASSLSGRGGGYTF. The chain employs TRBV7-9 and TRBJ1-2; tentatively, D is TRBD1 (6 bases). V dropped 2 bases and J dropped 7 bases, with 14 bases sitting between them. CDR1 is SEHNR, CDR2 FQNEAQ, per germline (reference sequence). This CDR3 region has 14 residues.

The chain links TRBV18 to TRBJ1-1, with D possibly matching TRBD1 (6 bases). V was cut by 6 bases and J by 1 base, with 12 bases left in between. There are 14 residues in the CDR3. CDR1 is KGHSH and CDR2 is LQKENI in the germline V gene. CDR3 nucleotides: TGTGCCAGCTCCCGGGGACACCCGAACACTGAAGCTTTCTTT. Translation gives CASSRGHPNTEAFF.

This clone was recorded a few times. The V call is TRBV7-6, the J call TRBJ2-7; no reliable D call. V gave up 5 bases and J gave up 3 bases, with 11 bases separating them. Germline CDR1 reads SGHVS; CDR2 reads FNYEAQ. This CDR3 has 13 residues. In nucleotides, the CDR3 is TGTGCCAGCAGCCGAGACCGACTCTACGAGCAGTACTTC. Amino acids: CASSRDRLYEQYF. Full variable domain (rest looked up from reference TRBV7-6 and TRBJ2-7): GAGVSQSPRYKVTKRGQDVALRCDPISGHVSLYWYRQALGQGPEFLTYFNYEAQQDKSGLPNDRFSAERPEGSISTLTIQRTEQRDSAMYRCASSRDRLYEQYFGPGTRLTVT.

The V gene is TRBV7-2, the J gene TRBJ1-2; D is perhaps TRBD1 (5 bases). The CDR3 contains 16 residues. Deletions cut 3 bases from V and 0 bases from J, with 14 bases between. CDR1 SGHTA and CDR2 FQGNSA come from the germline V gene. CDR3 in DNA: TGTGCCAGCAGCTTCTACAGGCTTAGAGCTAACTATGGCTACACCTTC. Translation: CASSFYRLRANYGYTF.

This sequence joins TRBV19 and TRBJ1-5, with D possibly being TRBD1 (6 bases). V was shortened by 4 bases and J by 5 bases, with 15 bases between the two germline ends. This CDR3 spans 15 amino acids. Germline values: CDR1 LNHDA, CDR2 SQIVND (reference sequence). The CDR3, as DNA: TGTGCCAGTAGTACAGGGACATCTGGGGATCAGCCCCAGCATTTT. Translated, it gives CASSTGTSGDQPQHF.

This chain connects TRBV5-1 to TRBJ2-1; D is undetermined. CDR1 SGHRS and CDR2 YFSETQ come from the germline V gene. V lost 0 bases, J lost 5 bases, and 6 bases lay in between. The CDR3 is made up of 13 amino acids. The CDR3 nucleotides are TGCGCCAGCAGCTTGGGTTTTAACAATGAGCAGTTCTTC. Protein sequence: CASSLGFNNEQFF.

This chain uses TRBV5-4 with TRBJ2-2, with TRBD2 matching 11 bases. Germline CDR1 SGHNT, CDR2 YYREEE (reference sequence). CDR3 size: 15 residues. The ends lost 3 bases at V and 6 bases at J; junction bases unmatched: 4. CDR3: CASSSPGLAAGELFF. DNA of the CDR3: TGTGCCAGCAGCTCACCGGGACTAGCGGCCGGGGAGCTGTTTTTT.

The CDR3 sequence: CASSRDSLNQPQHF. CDR3 nucleotides: TGCGCCAGCAGCCGGGACAGCCTAAATCAGCCCCAGCATTTT. The chain joins TRBV5-1 to TRBJ1-5, with 7 bases identical to TRBD1. Looked up from germline, CDR1 is SGHRS and CDR2 is YFSETQ. The CDR3 consists of 14 residues. V shed 4 bases and J 4 bases; nucleotides not matched to a gene: 5.

This clone has just one count. This chain joins TRBV14 and TRBJ1-1; no definite D call. Germline V lookup: CDR1 SGHDN, CDR2 FVKESK. V lost 5 bases and J 3 bases, leaving 10 bases between the germline ends. The CDR3 extends over 13 amino acids. CDR3 sequence reads: CASSWAKYTEAFF. As DNA, the CDR3 is TGTGCCAGCAGCTGGGCCAAGTACACTGAAGCTTTCTTT.